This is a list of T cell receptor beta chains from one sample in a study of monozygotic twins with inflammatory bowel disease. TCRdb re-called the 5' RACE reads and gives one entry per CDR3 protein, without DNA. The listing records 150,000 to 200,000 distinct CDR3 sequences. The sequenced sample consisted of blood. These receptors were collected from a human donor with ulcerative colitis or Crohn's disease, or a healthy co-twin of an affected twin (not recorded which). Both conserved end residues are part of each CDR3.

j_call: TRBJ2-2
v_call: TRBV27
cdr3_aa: CASSPSPTGAGELFF

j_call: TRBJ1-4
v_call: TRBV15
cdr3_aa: CATSSMAGGRKLFF

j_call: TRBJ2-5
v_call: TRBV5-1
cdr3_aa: CASSPFGGAGETQYF

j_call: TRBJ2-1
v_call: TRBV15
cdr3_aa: CATRSGTLGPTSGRAWSYNEQFF

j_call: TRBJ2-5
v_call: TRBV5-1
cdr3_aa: CASSPGSYQETQYF

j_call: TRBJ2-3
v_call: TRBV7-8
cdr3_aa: CASSLEIGGASDTQYF

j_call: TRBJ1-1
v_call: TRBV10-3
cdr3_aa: CAITGGTEAFF

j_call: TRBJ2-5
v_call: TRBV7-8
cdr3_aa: CASSLPTVEETQYF

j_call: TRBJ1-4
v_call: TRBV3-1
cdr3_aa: CATALGRNEKLFF

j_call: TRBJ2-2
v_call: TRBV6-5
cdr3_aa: CASSYEGAGELFF

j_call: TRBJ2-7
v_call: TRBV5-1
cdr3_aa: CASSAQGAVYEQYF

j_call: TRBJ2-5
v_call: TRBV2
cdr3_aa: CATLSANGGRRGQETQYF

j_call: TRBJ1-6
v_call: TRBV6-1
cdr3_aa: CASTTGVIYNSPLHF

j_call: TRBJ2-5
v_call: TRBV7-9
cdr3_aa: CASSLADMPETQYF

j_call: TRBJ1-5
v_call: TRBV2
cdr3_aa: CASSEWRDNQPQHF

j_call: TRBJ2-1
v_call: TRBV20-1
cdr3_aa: CSAEAVGLAGGDEQFF

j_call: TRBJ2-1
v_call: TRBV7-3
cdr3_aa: CASSPTASGPGEQFF

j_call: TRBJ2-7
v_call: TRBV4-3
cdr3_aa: CASSQVSGFAYEQYF

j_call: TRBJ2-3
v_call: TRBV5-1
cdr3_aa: CASSSGQVSTDTQYF

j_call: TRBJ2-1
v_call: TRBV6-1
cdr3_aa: CASSLASSSYNEQFF

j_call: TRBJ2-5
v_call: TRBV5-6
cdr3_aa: CASHEGRETQYF

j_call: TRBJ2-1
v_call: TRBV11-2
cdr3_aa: CASSSPETRAGSNNEQFF

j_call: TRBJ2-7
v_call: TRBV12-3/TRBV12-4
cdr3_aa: CASSFATAPREQYF

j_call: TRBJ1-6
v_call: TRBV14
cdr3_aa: CASSQDHISPLHF

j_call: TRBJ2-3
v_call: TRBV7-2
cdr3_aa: CASSFYADTQYF